Below, 24 T cell receptor beta chains from the same sample are listed, as sequenced in a study of T cells in women clearing cervical HPV infection. Clones were read by immunoSEQ multiplex PCR, and TCRdb kept only the in-frame ones, dropping some. This listing includes about 39,000 clones. Sequencing input: blood buffy coat. The receptor set was obtained from a woman aged 18 to 75 with a cervical HPV16 infection that either progressed to CIN3+ or cleared (not recorded which).

Points on this clone: The read ends 3 residues before the CDR3 terminus; that terminus is restored from the germline J gene. The chain links TRBV5-1 to TRBJ2-2, with 11 bases matching TRBD2. In germline, CDR1 is SGHRS, CDR2 YFSETQ. The J segment lost 5 bases and the V segment lost 2 bases, leaving 5 bases of the junction unmatched. CDR3 size: 16 residues. The CDR3 bases that were read are TGCGCCAGCAGCTTTTTGACTAGCGGGGTTACCGGGGAG. Its protein product is CASSFLTSGVTGE. The whole CDR3 protein is CASSFLTSGVTGELFF.

CDR3 DNA (partial): TGTGCCATCACGTCCAGGGAGAACTATGGC. Protein: CAITSRENYG. In full, the CDR3 reads CAITSRENYGYTF. The V gene is TRBV10-3, the J gene TRBJ1-2; possibly TRBD1 for D (5 bases). The observed sequence ends 3 residues before the CDR3 terminus, with the missing tail filled in from the germline J gene. V lost 7 bases and J lost 2, with 11 bases in between. Germline CDR1 and CDR2: ENHRY and SYGVKD. The CDR3 contains 13 residues.

Remarks on this clone: The read comes to an end 3 residues before the CDR3 does, leaving the germline J gene to fill in the end. The rearrangement links TRBV7-6 to TRBJ2-2; TRBD1 matches at 10 bases. In germline, CDR1 is SGHVS, CDR2 FNYEAQ. The CDR3 contains 16 residues. The junction had 4 bases not matched to a gene; V was cut back by 1 base and J by 5 bases. Here the CDR3 reads CASSLEGQGRTGELFF. Partial CDR3 DNA: TGTGCCAGCAGCTTAGAGGGACAGGGGAGGACCGGGGAG.

A note on this clone: The DNA ends 3 residues before the CDR3 does, and the rest of the CDR3 is filled in from the germline J gene. This chain links TRBV4-2 with TRBJ1-6; 8 bases align to TRBD1. Trimming cost V 0 bases and J 10 bases; bases outside gene matches: 5. Germline V gives CDR1 LGHNA, CDR2 YNFKEQ. The CDR3 is 15 amino acids. The CDR3 region is CASSQDTTGGSPLHF. CDR3 bases read: TGTGCCAGCAGCCAAGATACTACAGGGGGATCACCC.

CDR3 DNA, as far as it was read: TGCGCCAGCAGCTTGGAACAAGGAGAGACC. As protein: CASSLEQGET. In full, the CDR3 reads CASSLEQGETQYF. The gene calls are TRBV5-1 and TRBJ2-5, with D hard to call. The read terminates 3 residues before the CDR3 end, so the remaining end is supplied by the germline J gene. Germline values: CDR1 SGHRS, CDR2 YFSETQ. The CDR3 is 13 amino acids. Between the trimmed V and J ends, which lost 0 bases and 4 bases, there was a span of 7 bases.

Notes on this clone: The CDR3 goes on 3 residues after the read ends, and that part is filled in from the germline J gene. V usage is TRBV2 and J usage is TRBJ2-5, with a possible D match to TRBD1 (7 bases). Trimming stripped 0 bases from V and 2 bases from J, with 16 bases between. The CDR3 sequence is 17 residues long. Germline V CDR1 and CDR2: SNHLY, FYNNEI. The CDR3 DNA, read in part, is TGTGCCAGCAGTGAAGCGCGGGTGGCAGGGGGGCAAGAGACC. This codes for CASSEARVAGGQET. The whole CDR3 sequence reads CASSEARVAGGQETQYF.

Regarding this clone: The CDR3 goes on 3 residues after the read ends, and that part is filled in from the germline J gene. The rearrangement uses TRBV2 and TRBJ1-6; no definite D call. The CDR3 length is 15 residues. Trimming shortened V by 8 bases and J by 7 bases, and 18 bases separated the two germline ends. CDR1 is SNHLY and CDR2 is FYNNEI in the germline V gene. The CDR3 sequence: CASVAGLQENSPLHF. Partial CDR3 DNA: TGTGCCAGCGTCGCGGGCCTCCAGGAGAATTCACCC. The whole variable domain, remainder taken from reference TRBV2 and TRBJ1-6, is EPEVTQTPSHQVTQMGQEVILRCVPISNHLYFYWYRQILGQKVEFLVSFYNNEISEKSEIFDDQFSVERPDGSNFTLKIRSTKLEDSAMYFCASVAGLQENSPLHFGNGTRLTVT.

To note about this clone: Sequencing ends 3 residues short of the CDR3 end; the germline J gene provides the rest. The chain couples TRBV19 to TRBJ2-2; 8 bases are shared with TRBD1. V shed 5 bases and J 7 bases; nucleotides not matched to a gene: 9. The CDR3 runs to 15 residues. Germline V CDR1 and CDR2: LNHDA, SQIVND (reference sequence). CDR3 DNA (partial): TGTGCCAGTAGTGCCTTGGACAGGGTTCACGGGGAG. Translating gives CASSALDRVHGE. The complete CDR3 protein is CASSALDRVHGELFF.

Comments on this clone: The CDR3 end is not reached by the read, which stops 3 residues before it; the germline J gene fills it in. The J gene is TRBJ2-3, the V gene TRBV19; perhaps TRBD1 as D (6 bases). V was clipped by 4 bases and J by 0 bases, with 14 bases between them. Germline lookup yields CDR1 LNHDA and CDR2 SQIVND (reference sequence). This CDR3 spans 16 amino acids. CDR3 residues: CASSRSLGASTDTQYF. CDR3 DNA (partial): TGTGCCAGTAGTAGGTCACTGGGGGCTAGCACAGATACG. Full variable domain (outside the CDR3, taken from reference TRBV19 and TRBJ2-3): DGGITQSPKYLFRKEGQNVTLSCEQNLNHDAMYWYRQDPGQGLRLIYYSQIVNDFQKGDIAEGYSVSREKKESFPLTVTSAQKNPTAFYLCASSRSLGASTDTQYFGPGTRLTVL.

About this clone itself: The CDR3 end lies 3 residues beyond the end of the read and is filled in from the germline J gene. The rearrangement uses TRBV2 and TRBJ2-1; 9 positions agree with TRBD1. After removal of 5 bases from V and 6 bases from J, the junction contained 8 bases not matched to a gene. Germline V lookup: CDR1 SNHLY, CDR2 FYNNEI. This CDR3 is built from 15 residues. The CDR3 bases that were read are TGTGCCAGCAGTTTTGGGACAGGGCCGGGCAATGAG. Its protein product is CASSFGTGPGNE. The complete CDR3 reads CASSFGTGPGNEQFF.

Details on this clone: Sequencing ends 3 residues short of the CDR3 end; the germline J gene provides the rest. The genes are TRBV19 and TRBJ1-2; D uncertain. The CDR3 length is 16 residues. Germline CDR1 is LNHDA and CDR2 is SQIVND (reference sequence). Trimming cost V 0 bases and J 7 bases, with 18 bases left between them. CDR3 bases read: TGTGCCAGTAGTATAGATCACAAGCGGCCCAGGCGTGGC. It encodes CASSIDHKRPRRG. The CDR3 in full is CASSIDHKRPRRGYTF. Together with reference TRBV19 and TRBJ1-2, the CDR3 gives the full variable domain: DGGITQSPKYLFRKEGQNVTLSCEQNLNHDAMYWYRQDPGQGLRLIYYSQIVNDFQKGDIAEGYSVSREKKESFPLTVTSAQKNPTAFYLCASSIDHKRPRRGYTFGSGTRLTVV.

Of note for this clone: Read data end 3 residues before the CDR3 end; the end is taken from the germline J gene. The V call is TRBV20-1, the J call TRBJ1-1, with a possible D match to TRBD1 (5 bases). Germline CDR1 reads DFQATT; CDR2 reads SNEGSKA (reference sequence). Trimming took 0 bases from V and 1 from J, leaving 9 bases between them. This CDR3 comprises 14 residues. The sequenced CDR3 bases are TGCAGTGCTAGAGATAAGGGGAAGAACACTGAA. Translation gives CSARDKGKNTE. Given in full, the CDR3 is CSARDKGKNTEAFF.

To note about this clone: Read coverage stops 3 residues before the CDR3 terminus; the germline J gene supplies the remainder. The rearrangement joins TRBV2 to TRBJ1-4; D is perhaps TRBD1 (5 bases). Trimming took 7 bases from V and 8 from J, leaving 20 bases between them. The CDR3 extends over 15 amino acids. Looked up from germline, CDR1 is SNHLY and CDR2 is FYNNEI. The CDR3 loop reads CASNPREGKGEKLFF. The part of the CDR3 DNA that was read is TGTGCCAGCAACCCGAGGGAGGGAAAGGGGGAAAAA.

The covered CDR3 bases are TGTGCCAGCAGTTACGGCTCAGGGGGCACAGATACG. This gives the protein CASSYGSGGTDT. The whole CDR3 is CASSYGSGGTDTQYF. This chain joins TRBV6-2 or TRBV6-3 and TRBJ2-3; perhaps TRBD1 as D (6 bases). The read ends 3 residues before the CDR3 terminus; that terminus is restored from the germline J gene. This CDR3 comprises 15 residues. With 2 bases removed from V and 1 base from J, the gap between germline ends came to 10 bases. The germline V gene has CDR1 MNHEY and CDR2 SVGEGT.

Points on this clone: The read halts 3 residues ahead of the CDR3 end, with the missing end drawn from the germline J gene. The rearrangement joins TRBV5-1 to TRBJ2-2; D is uncertain. The CDR3 has 15 residues. CDR1 is SGHRS, CDR2 YFSETQ, per germline. With 0 bases removed from V and 2 bases from J, the gap between germline ends came to 8 bases. The CDR3 reads CASSLGLANTGELFF. CDR3 bases read: TGCGCCAGCAGCTTGGGGCTGGCTAACACCGGGGAG.

Notes on this clone: The read ends 3 residues early relative to the CDR3; the germline J gene fills the gap. The chain joins TRBV2 to TRBJ1-1; 8 bases are a match to TRBD1. CDR1 is SNHLY, CDR2 FYNNEI, per germline. The CDR3 covers 14 residues. J gave up 3 bases and V 5 bases, and 5 bases lay outside the gene matches. CDR3 DNA (partial): TGTGCCAGCAGTCTAGACAGGGGAGACACTGAA. Its protein is CASSLDRGDTE. The CDR3, in full, reads CASSLDRGDTEAFF.

About this clone itself: The read finishes 3 residues shy of the CDR3 end, and the germline J gene is used to complete it. The chain is built from TRBV5-1 and TRBJ1-4; D is perhaps TRBD1 (5 bases). CDR3 length equals 17 residues. Germline loops: CDR1 SGHRS, CDR2 YFSETQ. V lost 0 bases to trimming and J lost 3 bases, with 15 bases between them. CDR3 DNA (partial): TGCGCCAGCAGCTTGGAGCCAGGGAGTGCAGCTAATGAAAAA. This gives the protein CASSLEPGSAANEK. The entire CDR3 reads CASSLEPGSAANEKLFF.

Comments on this clone: Read data end 3 residues before the CDR3 end; the end is taken from the germline J gene. V gene TRBV5-1 combines with J gene TRBJ2-3; 7 positions agree with TRBD2. The CDR3 sequence is 14 residues long. Germline CDR1 is SGHRS and CDR2 is YFSETQ. J was trimmed by 2 bases and V by 4 bases; bases with no gene match: 4. CDR3 region: CASSTGDYTDTQYF. The covered CDR3 bases are TGCGCCAGCAGCACCGGGGACTACACAGATACG. The whole variable domain, remainder taken from reference TRBV5-1 and TRBJ2-3, is KAGVTQTPRYLIKTRGQQVTLSCSPISGHRSVSWYQQTPGQGLQFLFEYFSETQRNKGNFPGRFSGRQFSNSRSEMNVSTLELGDSALYLCASSTGDYTDTQYFGPGTRLTVL.

Of note for this clone: The read finishes 3 residues shy of the CDR3 end, and the germline J gene is used to complete it. The V and J genes are TRBV6-1 and TRBJ2-5, with 8 nucleotides matching TRBD1. J gave up 2 bases and V 4 bases, and 6 bases lay outside the gene matches. Germline-derived CDR1 and CDR2 are MNHNS and SASEGT. CDR3 length equals 15 residues. The CDR3 loop is CASSGLRGPQETQYF. The sequenced CDR3 bases are TGTGCCAGCAGTGGTCTCAGGGGGCCTCAAGAGACC.

The CDR3 DNA, read in part, is TGTGCCAGTAGTCAAAACCCGGGGGAAAATGAA. As protein: CASSQNPGENE. Given in full, the CDR3 is CASSQNPGENEAFF. The chain links TRBV19 to TRBJ1-1; possible D gene TRBD1, 5 bases. The read stops 3 residues short of the end of the CDR3; the missing end is completed from the germline J gene. CDR1 and CDR2 (germline): LNHDA, SQIVND (reference sequence). Trimming pared 5 bases from V and 7 bases from J, leaving 17 bases between. CDR3 length: 14 residues.

This clone shows up as medium-sized by frequency. The read finishes 3 residues shy of the CDR3 end, and the germline J gene is used to complete it. The rearrangement joins TRBV3-1 (or the pseudogene TRBV3-2) to TRBJ2-2, with D perhaps TRBD2 (6 bases). CDR3 length equals 12 residues. CDR1 LGHDT and CDR2 YNNKEL come from the germline V gene (reference sequence). The CDR3 sequence is CASSPAGRGLFF. Partial CDR3 DNA: TGTGCCAGCAGCCCAGCAGGGCGGGGG.

Note on this clone: The CDR3 end falls 3 residues outside the read, so it is completed with the germline J gene. This chain connects TRBV5-1 to TRBJ2-5; TRBD2 aligns across 12 bases. CDR3 length: 15 residues. In germline, CDR1 is SGHRS, CDR2 YFSETQ. The J segment lost 2 bases and the V segment lost 4 bases, leaving 3 bases of the junction unmatched. Partial CDR3 DNA: TGCGCCAGCAGCCGGGGGACTAGCGGGCAAGAGACC. Translating gives CASSRGTSGQET. The whole CDR3 reads CASSRGTSGQETQYF.

Remarks on this clone: Sequencing ends 3 residues short of the CDR3 end; the germline J gene provides the rest. The gene calls are TRBV7-8 and TRBJ2-3; D is uncertain. Germline V gene data show CDR1 as SGHVS and CDR2 as FQNEAQ. Trimming stripped 2 bases from V and 5 bases from J, with 11 bases between. CDR3 length: 14 residues. CDR3 DNA, as far as it was read: TGTGCCAGCAGCTTACTACAGCCCGGAGATACG. Translation gives CASSLLQPGDT. The complete CDR3 reads CASSLLQPGDTQYF. Full variable domain (rest looked up from reference TRBV7-8 and TRBJ2-3): GAGVSQSPRYKVAKRGQDVALRCDPISGHVSLFWYQQALGQGPEFLTYFQNEAQLDKSGLPSDRFFAERPEGSVSTLKIQRTQQEDSAVYLCASSLLQPGDTQYFGPGTRLTVL.

Remarks on this clone: Read coverage stops 3 residues before the CDR3 terminus; the germline J gene supplies the remainder. The J gene is TRBJ2-1, the V gene TRBV6-2 or TRBV6-3; TRBD2 agrees at 8 bases. The V segment lost 5 bases and the J segment 1 base; nucleotides outside the gene matches: 4. The CDR3 has 15 residues. From germline, CDR1 is MNHEY and CDR2 SVGEGT. The CDR3 bases that were read are TGTGCCAGCAGTGCTAGCGGGCTATCCTACAATGAG. This encodes CASSASGLSYNE. The entire CDR3 protein is CASSASGLSYNEQFF.